The TCR beta chain described here comes from a study of cytomegalovirus exposure and HLA in healthy donors. About the study: Drawn from HLA-typed donors, about 82 million unique TCRs were held in an early data release.

This clone was seen a few times. Both 60 Vbeta primers and 13 Jbeta primers went into the PCR. TCRdb's copy holds only in-frame clones and misses some; the assay was immunoSEQ multiplex PCR. The table shows approximately 160,000 clones, with roughly three quarters occurring only once. The CDR3 runs to 15 residues. Germline CDR1 reads SGHVS; CDR2 reads FQNEAQ. V shed 5 bases and J 7 bases; nucleotides not matched to a gene: 12. Source material: PBMCs. This TCR was recovered from a middle-aged woman in good health and CMV-seropositive. V is TRBV7-8 and J is TRBJ2-5; 8 bases fit TRBD2. This CDR3 is CASSLDGGDRGTQYF. CDR3 nucleotides: TGTGCCAGCAGCCTGGACGGGGGGGACCGGGGGACCCAGTACTTC.